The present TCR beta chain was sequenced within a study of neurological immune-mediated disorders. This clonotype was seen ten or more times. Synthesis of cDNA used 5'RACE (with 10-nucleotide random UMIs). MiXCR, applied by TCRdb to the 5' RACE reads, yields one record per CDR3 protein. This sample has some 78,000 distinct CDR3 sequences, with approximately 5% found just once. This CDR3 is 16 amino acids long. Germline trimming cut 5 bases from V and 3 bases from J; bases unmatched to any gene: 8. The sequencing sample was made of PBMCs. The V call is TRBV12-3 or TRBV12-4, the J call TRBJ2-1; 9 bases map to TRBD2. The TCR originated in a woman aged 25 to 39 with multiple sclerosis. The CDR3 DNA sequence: TGTGCCAGCAGTCCCCCGAGACTAGCGGACTACAATGAGCAGTTCTTC. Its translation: CASSPPRLADYNEQFF.